This T cell receptor (beta chain) was identified during a study of cytomegalovirus exposure and HLA in healthy donors. This clone was counted only a few times. The antigen remains undetermined. The CDR3 spans 12 residues. Per germline, CDR1 MNHEY and CDR2 SVGAGI. V lost 5 bases and J lost 6, with 7 bases in between. The study, taken as a whole, reports: In an earlier analysis, about 87% or about 30%: the productive usage of most TCR beta V segments.

The study ran its PCR with 60 Vbeta and 13 Jbeta primers. Assay used: immunoSEQ multiplex PCR; TCRdb lists only in-frame clones, some missing. This table has over 130,000 clones, roughly 74% appearing once. The genes are TRBV6-5 and TRBJ2-2; D not certain. The sequenced sample was PBMCs. This TCR was sampled from a woman aged 35 to 49 in good health and CMV-seropositive. Here the CDR3 reads CASSTIPGELFF. The CDR3 coding sequence is TGTGCCAGCAGTACAATTCCCGGGGAGCTGTTTTTT.